Described below is a single T cell receptor beta chain sequence and its context. V was clipped by 9 bases and J by 10 bases, with 12 bases between them. In germline, CDR1 is KGHDR, CDR2 SFDVKD. This CDR3 is built from 11 residues. The data belong to a study of identical twins. Using its own MiXCR run on the 5' RACE reads, TCRdb lists one record per CDR3 protein. The sample yields fewer than 900,000 distinct CDR3 sequences, approximately 22% seen once. The sample also formed part of further work on T cells expressing NK-cell markers.

V gene TRBV24-1 combines with J gene TRBJ2-1, with D possibly matching TRBD2 (6 bases). The sequencing input was PBMCs. The clonotype originates from a woman aged 18 to 35 in good health. The CDR3 region is CATQAGSEQFF. Here the CDR3 DNA reads TGTGCCACCCAGGCGGGGTCGGAGCAGTTCTTC.